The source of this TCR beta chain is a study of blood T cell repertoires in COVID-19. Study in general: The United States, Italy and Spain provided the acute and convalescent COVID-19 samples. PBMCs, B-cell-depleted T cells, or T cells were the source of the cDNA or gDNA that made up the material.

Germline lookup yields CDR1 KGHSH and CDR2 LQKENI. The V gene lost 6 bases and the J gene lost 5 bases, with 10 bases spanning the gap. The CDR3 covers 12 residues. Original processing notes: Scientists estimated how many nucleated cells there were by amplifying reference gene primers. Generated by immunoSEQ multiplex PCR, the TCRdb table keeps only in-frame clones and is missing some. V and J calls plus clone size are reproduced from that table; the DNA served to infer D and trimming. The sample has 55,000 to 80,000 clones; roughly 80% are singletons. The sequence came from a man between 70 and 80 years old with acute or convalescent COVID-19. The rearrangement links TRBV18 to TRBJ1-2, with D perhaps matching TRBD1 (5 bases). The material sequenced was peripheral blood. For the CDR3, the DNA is TGTGCCAGCTCCCAACAGGCGTATGGCTACACCTTC. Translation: CASSQQAYGYTF.